This T cell receptor beta chain was recovered during a study of spatial heterogeneity in lung cancer. Study overall: After resection, follow-up PBMC samples were sequenced when available, at a median of about two years later. Across the raw uncorrected reads, a unique TCR and UMI combination was observed, on average, more than ten times.

Time point specified: blood at routine non-recurrence follow-up after resection. Material for sequencing was whole RNA from tumor, nontumor lung or frozen PBMC, left unsorted. The library protocol tagged each TCR cDNA with a unique molecular identifier. TCRdb re-analysed the 5' RACE reads in MiXCR, keeping a single row per CDR3 protein. The repertoire holds about 120,000 distinct CDR3 sequences, with more than 9% as singletons. Germline CDR1 and CDR2: SQVTM and ANQGSEA. Trimming removed 6 bases from V and 11 bases from J; junction bases left unmatched: 9. This CDR3 region has 11 residues. V is TRBV29-1 and J is TRBJ1-1, with 7 bases that match TRBD1. This material consisted of PBMCs, taken at follow-up. The TCR comes from a male donor with early-stage non-small cell lung cancer. CDR3 DNA: TGCAGCGTGGCCGGACAGGAATCGGCTTTCTTT. It encodes CSVAGQESAFF.